Below, one T cell receptor beta chain is given with its context. The antigen is undetermined. A read error may account for a junction end that differs from germline. This record comes from a study of blood T cells in healthy people across ages. General observations from the study: Across the age range, TCR beta diversity per million T cells fell in a roughly linear way.

Looked up from germline, CDR1 is LGHNA and CDR2 is YNFKEQ. The CDR3 has 16 amino acids. The use of a sample-barcoded 5' primer and a J-beta primer mix characterized a second PCR of 7 to 11 cycles. TCRdb used MiXCR to reprocess the 5' RACE reads, holding one entry per CDR3 protein. The top ten hold around 22% of the sample, which has hundreds of thousands of distinct CDR3 sequences, about 62% seen once. The rearrangement uses TRBV4-2 and TRBJ1-6; the match to TRBD1 covers 8 bases. The sample was blood. The sequence derives from a man aged 25-45 years in good health. CDR3 nucleotides: TGTTCCAGCAGCCAAGAGGTCACAGGGGGGAGTTCACCCCTCCACTTT. As protein: CSSSQEVTGGSSPLHF.